Listed here are 11 T cell receptor beta chains from one sample, sequenced in a study of cytomegalovirus exposure and HLA in healthy donors. This table comes from immunoSEQ multiplex PCR, and its TCRdb copy is limited to in-frame clones, with some not included. The sample consists of 150,000 to 200,000 clones, 85% to 90% of them appearing once. The sequenced material came from PBMCs. These receptors were taken from a man aged 18 to 29 in good health and CMV-seronegative.

J is TRBJ2-1 and V is TRBV7-9; D is unclear. Deletions cut 1 base from V and 9 bases from J, with 7 bases between. Germline V gene lookup returns CDR1 SEHNR and CDR2 FQNEAQ (reference sequence). CDR3 length: 12 amino acids. For the CDR3, the DNA is TGTGCCAGCAGCTTAGAACACCCTGAGCAGTTCTTC. This codes for CASSLEHPEQFF.

The rearrangement uses TRBV15 and TRBJ1-1; tentative D call: TRBD1 (5 bases). This CDR3 is 13 amino acids long. With 5 bases removed from V and 7 bases from J, the gap between germline ends came to 14 bases. Looked up from germline, CDR1 is LNHNV and CDR2 is YYDKDF (reference sequence). In DNA form, the CDR3 reads TGTGCCACCAGCTCTCGACAGACTTATGAAGCTTTCTTT. Protein: CATSSRQTYEAFF.

The chain links TRBV7-8 to TRBJ1-4, with TRBD1 as a possible D gene (6 bases). This CDR3 spans 15 amino acids. V was pared by 5 bases and J by 5 bases, with 15 bases between. Germline values: CDR1 SGHVS, CDR2 FQNEAQ. This CDR3 reads CASSPTGTRNEKLFF. The CDR3 region has the DNA TGTGCCAGCAGCCCGACCGGGACAAGAAATGAAAAACTGTTTTTT.

In its sample, this clone was seen a few times. The rearrangement joins TRBV6-1 to TRBJ1-5; no reliable D call. The CDR3 loop spans 13 amino acids. Deletions cut 8 bases from V and 1 base from J, with 9 bases between. Per the germline V gene, CDR1 is MNHNS and CDR2 is SASEGT. The CDR3 nucleotides read TGTGCCAGCGAGGTAAGCAGCAATCAGCCCCAGCATTTT. This sequence encodes CASEVSSNQPQHF.

V is TRBV14 and J is TRBJ1-2, with D maybe TRBD1 (6 bases). This CDR3 comprises 16 residues. V lost 4 bases, J lost 0 bases, and 15 bases lay in between. Germline CDR1 is SGHDN and CDR2 is FVKESK. CDR3 in amino acids: CASSPETGSANYGYTF. The CDR3 DNA reads as TGTGCCAGCAGCCCTGAGACAGGTTCGGCTAACTATGGCTACACCTTC.

This sequence joins TRBV5-1 and TRBJ1-2; D call uncertain. Germline values: CDR1 SGHRS, CDR2 YFSETQ. With 0 bases removed from V and 8 bases from J, the gap between germline ends came to 14 bases. The CDR3 loop spans 14 amino acids. CDR3 coding DNA: TGCGCCAGCAGCTTGGATCGGGAAAACGGAGGCTACACCTTC. Protein sequence: CASSLDRENGGYTF. The whole variable domain, filled in from reference TRBV5-1 and TRBJ1-2, reads KAGVTQTPRYLIKTRGQQVTLSCSPISGHRSVSWYQQTPGQGLQFLFEYFSETQRNKGNFPGRFSGRQFSNSRSEMNVSTLELGDSALYLCASSLDRENGGYTFGSGTRLTVV.

The chain employs TRBV5-8 and TRBJ1-3; perhaps TRBD1 as D (5 bases). Germline lookup yields CDR1 SGHTS and CDR2 YDEGEE. The length of the CDR3 is 16 residues. V was shortened by 3 bases and J by 1 base, with 14 bases between the two germline ends. This CDR3 is CASSSRGSPSGNTIYF. DNA for the CDR3: TGTGCCAGCAGCTCGCGGGGGTCTCCATCTGGAAACACCATATATTTT.

This sequence joins TRBV28 and TRBJ1-2; 8 bases are a match to TRBD1. Looked up from germline, CDR1 is MDHEN and CDR2 is SYDVKM. The CDR3 has 16 residues. V shed 6 bases, J shed 5 bases, and the junction held 14 bases outside the gene matches. The DNA of the CDR3 is TGTGCCAGCAGCCCACCAACCCGACAGGGGCGATATGGCTACACCTTC. This codes for CASSPPTRQGRYGYTF.

There are a few counts of this clone. The J gene is TRBJ1-5, the V gene TRBV28; no definite D call. V shed 7 bases and J shed 0 bases, with 13 bases lying between them. This CDR3 spans 15 amino acids. Germline CDR1 and CDR2: MDHEN and SYDVKM. The CDR3 DNA is TGTGCCAGCAAGGTAGTGAGGTATAGCAATCAGCCCCAGCATTTT. Protein sequence: CASKVVRYSNQPQHF.

CDR3 bases: TGTGCCAGTAGTATAGTTGGCGGGGGAACCTACGAGCAGTACTTC. Translating gives CASSIVGGGTYEQYF. The J gene is TRBJ2-7, the V gene TRBV19; TRBD2 matches at 7 bases. The CDR3 has 15 residues. Germline V gene data show CDR1 as LNHDA and CDR2 as SQIVND (reference sequence). Germline trimming cut 1 base from V and 2 bases from J; bases unmatched to any gene: 5.

This clone was recorded a few times. The chain uses TRBV27 and TRBJ1-3; 7 bases map to TRBD1. Germline CDR1 and CDR2: MNHEY and SMNVEV (reference sequence). This CDR3 has 15 amino acids. V gave up 3 bases and J gave up 4 bases; unmatched junction bases: 6. CDR3 sequence reads: CASSFLGQRGNTIYF. CDR3 bases: TGTGCCAGCAGTTTCCTGGGACAGCGGGGAAACACCATATATTTT.